This T cell receptor (beta chain) was profiled in a study of blood T cell repertoires in COVID-19. Across the study: Donors in the United States, Italy and Spain gave samples during acute or convalescent COVID-19. T cells, B-cell-depleted T cells, or PBMCs supplied cDNA or gDNA.

In the original processing: Amplification of reference gene primers provided the estimated nucleated cell counts. Sequenced by immunoSEQ multiplex PCR; TCRdb stores in-frame clones only, minus some. The V and J calls and clone size are taken from that table; D and trimming were inferred from the DNA. The table records tens of thousands of clones, roughly nine tenths of them present only once. Germline V CDR1 and CDR2: MNHEY, SMNVEV (reference sequence). The germline V and J ends were trimmed by 2 bases and 2 bases, with 7 bases remaining between them. The CDR3 is 13 amino acids. What was sequenced was peripheral blood. The TCR sequence derives from a man in his 60s with active COVID-19. The chain joins TRBV27 to TRBJ2-7; TRBD1 might be the D (6 bases). The CDR3 DNA reads TGTGCCAGCAGTTTAGGACAGCCCTACGAGCAGTACTTC. Translation: CASSLGQPYEQYF.